The 30 T cell receptor beta chains given below trace back to one sample, sequenced in a study of blood T cell repertoires in COVID-19. Repertoires were generated with immunoSEQ multiplex PCR, while TCRdb's copy carries only in-frame clones and drops some. The sample holds around 250,000 clones, 88% seen once. Sequencing input: peripheral blood. Receptors originate from a woman aged 70 to 79 with COVID-19, enrolled during active disease.

This sequence joins TRBV28 and TRBJ2-7; 7 bases line up with TRBD1. Germline trimming cut 3 bases from V and 5 bases from J; bases unmatched to any gene: 7. CDR3 length equals 14 residues. Germline V gene data show CDR1 as MDHEN and CDR2 as SYDVKM. CDR3 sequence: CASSLLQGRNEQYF. CDR3 sequence (DNA): TGTGCCAGCAGTTTGTTACAGGGGCGGAACGAGCAGTACTTC.

This clone was found once. The genes are TRBV28 and TRBJ1-6; 7 bases fit TRBD1. V was clipped by 2 bases and J by 7 bases; unmatched bases: 5. CDR3 length: 15 residues. Per the germline V gene, CDR1 is MDHEN and CDR2 is SYDVKM. CDR3 protein: CASSLATGQNSPLHF. The CDR3 coding sequence is TGTGCCAGCAGTTTAGCGACAGGGCAGAATTCACCCCTCCACTTT. The variable domain in full, with the rest retrieved from reference TRBV28 and TRBJ1-6, is DVKVTQSSRYLVKRTGEKVFLECVQDMDHENMFWYRQDPGLGLRLIYFSYDVKMKEKGDIPEGYSVSREKKERFSLILESASTNQTSMYLCASSLATGQNSPLHFGNGTRLTVT.

This chain connects TRBV12-2 to TRBJ2-7; the table's D call, TRBD2, was not checked against the DNA. TRBV12-2 is labeled a pseudogene. CDR3 length: 13 amino acids. The CDR3 loop is CLVQTSGNHEQYF. The CDR3 bases are TGCTTGGTACAGACTAGCGGGAACCACGAGCAGTACTTC.

J is TRBJ1-4 and V is TRBV18, with TRBD1 matching 7 bases. J gave up 0 bases and V 3 bases, and 4 bases lay outside the gene matches. CDR3 length equals 16 residues. Germline CDR1 reads KGHSH; CDR2 reads LQKENI. The CDR3 loop reads CASSPFDRATNEKLFF. As DNA, the CDR3 is TGTGCCAGCTCACCCTTCGACAGGGCAACTAATGAAAAACTGTTTTTT.

CDR3 loop: CASSTTSHTQYF. CDR3 DNA: TGTGCCAGCAGTACGACTAGTCATACGCAGTATTTT. This sequence joins TRBV12-3 or TRBV12-4 and TRBJ2-3; D possibly corresponds to TRBD2 (6 bases). This CDR3 is built from 12 residues. Between the trimmed V and J ends, which lost 5 bases and 7 bases, there was a span of 10 bases.

To note about this clone: At one end the junction does not follow the germline gene, possibly because of a read error. The V call is TRBV11-2, the J call TRBJ1-1; maybe TRBD1 (6 bases). This CDR3 contains 13 residues. Looked up from germline, CDR1 is SGHAT and CDR2 is FQNNGV. CDR3 nucleotide sequence: TGTGCCAGCAGACGGATCCGGGACACCGAAGCTTTCTTT. Protein: CASRRIRDTEAFF.

This clone was detected a few times. The chain links TRBV18 to TRBJ1-2; TRBD1 might be the D (5 bases). The V gene's germline CDR1 is KGHSH and CDR2 LQKENI. This CDR3 comprises 16 residues. With 6 bases removed from V and 4 bases from J, the gap between germline ends came to 21 bases. This CDR3 is CASSRGAVPRGYGYTF. In DNA form, the CDR3 reads TGTGCCAGCTCCCGTGGGGCAGTCCCGCGGGGCTATGGCTACACCTTC.

This clone appeared once. This chain connects TRBV3-1 (or the pseudogene TRBV3-2) to TRBJ2-1, with D possibly being TRBD2 (6 bases). V shed 4 bases and J shed 4 bases, with 17 bases lying between them. Germline V gene sequence: CDR1 LGHDT, CDR2 YNNKEL (reference sequence). The CDR3 runs to 16 residues. The CDR3 is CASSPLGAGNYNEQFF. Here the CDR3 DNA reads TGTGCCAGCAGCCCCCTTGGAGCGGGTAATTACAATGAGCAGTTCTTC.

CDR3 residues: CASSVAEDEQYF. The CDR3 DNA sequence: TGTGCCAGCAGCGTAGCTGAGGACGAGCAGTACTTC. The chain is built from TRBV9 and TRBJ2-7, with D hard to call. Germline assignment: CDR1 SGDLS and CDR2 YYNGEE. This CDR3 region has 12 residues. V dropped 0 bases and J dropped 5 bases, with 6 bases sitting between them.

This rearrangement joins TRBV3-1 (or the pseudogene TRBV3-2) to TRBJ2-1, with 9 bases lining up with TRBD2. Looked up from germline, CDR1 is LGHDT and CDR2 is YNNKEL (reference sequence). There are 16 residues in the CDR3. V trimming: 4 bases; J trimming: 3 bases; junction bases outside the gene matches: 7. The CDR3 coding sequence is TGTGCCAGCAGCCCCCGGGCTAGCGGGATCTACAATGAGCAGTTCTTC. It translates to CASSPRASGIYNEQFF.

The rearrangement uses TRBV2 and TRBJ1-4, with D possibly TRBD1 on 6 matching bases. The CDR3 sequence is 13 residues long. Trimming pared 8 bases from V and 8 bases from J, leaving 15 bases between. Germline V gene lookup returns CDR1 SNHLY and CDR2 FYNNEI. The CDR3: CASRLQGWEKLFF. The CDR3 DNA follows: TGTGCCAGCCGATTACAGGGTTGGGAAAAACTGTTTTTT.

This clone was detected only a few times. This chain links TRBV29-1 with TRBJ1-1; D not resolved. Germline V gives CDR1 SQVTM, CDR2 ANQGSEA. The CDR3 extends over 12 amino acids. V dropped 6 bases and J dropped 0 bases, with 8 bases sitting between them. CDR3 region: CSVELMNTEAFF. The CDR3 nucleotides read TGCAGCGTGGAGCTGATGAACACTGAAGCTTTCTTT.

The V gene is TRBV7-3, the J gene TRBJ1-3; D call uncertain. The V end was cut by 5 bases, the J end by 1 base, with 12 bases between. The CDR3 runs to 15 residues. Germline-derived CDR1 and CDR2 are SGHTA and FQGTGA. The CDR3 coding sequence is TGTGCCAGCAGCCCCCACTCAGGTTCTGGAAACACCATATATTTT. Its protein product is CASSPHSGSGNTIYF.

As for this clone: Other nucleotide sequences from this sample produce the same CDR3. The gene calls are TRBV19 and TRBJ1-5; TRBD1 agrees at 7 bases. The CDR3 loop spans 14 amino acids. Germline V lookup: CDR1 LNHDA, CDR2 SQIVND (reference sequence). With 6 bases clipped from V and 3 bases from J, the junction kept 5 bases outside the gene matches. This CDR3 reads CASSRGQANQPQHF. DNA of the CDR3: TGTGCCAGTAGCCGAGGACAGGCCAATCAGCCCCAGCATTTT.

The chain recombines TRBV3-1 (or the pseudogene TRBV3-2) with TRBJ2-2; D is possibly TRBD1 (5 bases). The CDR3 spans 16 residues. Trimming shortened V by 3 bases and J by 4 bases, and 15 bases separated the two germline ends. Germline CDR1 is LGHDT and CDR2 is YNNKEL (reference sequence). The CDR3 nucleotides read TGTGCCAGCAGCCACACCCGCAGGGCCGGCACCGGGGAGCTGTTTTTT. Amino acids: CASSHTRRAGTGELFF.

CDR3 sequence: CASSPSRVAGSLGQYF. The DNA for the CDR3 is TGTGCCAGCAGCCCCTCCCGGGTAGCGGGATCCTTGGGGCAGTACTTC. The gene calls are TRBV4-2 and TRBJ2-7, with 8 positions matching TRBD2. Germline V gene sequence: CDR1 LGHNA, CDR2 YNFKEQ. Trimming at V came to 4 bases and at J to 9 bases, leaving 17 bases not matched to a gene. This CDR3 region has 16 residues.

The chain uses TRBV3-1 (or the pseudogene TRBV3-2) and TRBJ1-3, with D possibly being TRBD1 (5 bases). Trimming removed 1 base from V and 0 bases from J, with 10 bases in between. CDR3 size: 16 residues. CDR1 and CDR2 from the germline V gene are LGHDT and YNNKEL (reference sequence). CDR3 DNA: TGTGCCAGCAGCCAAGGATGGGGCAGCTCTGGAAACACCATATATTTT. This codes for CASSQGWGSSGNTIYF.

The chain uses TRBV28 and TRBJ2-3; 11 bases map to TRBD2. Germline-derived CDR1 and CDR2 are MDHEN and SYDVKM. The CDR3 is 17 amino acids. The J segment lost 1 base and the V segment lost 6 bases, leaving 9 bases of the junction unmatched. CDR3 region: CASSLGLAVSGTDTQYF. The CDR3 coding sequence is TGTGCCAGCAGCCTGGGACTAGCGGTTTCTGGCACAGATACGCAGTATTTT.

The chain is built from TRBV30 and TRBJ1-5; possible D gene TRBD1, 5 bases. This CDR3 region has 13 residues. The V end lost 2 bases, the J end lost 6 bases, and 11 bases lay between the germline ends. CDR1 and CDR2 from the germline V gene are GTSNPN and SVGIG (reference sequence). CDR3 sequence (DNA): TGTGCCTGGAGTTCAACCAGGGTTCAGCCCCAGCATTTT. Its protein product is CAWSSTRVQPQHF.

The chain recombines TRBV24-1 with TRBJ2-1, with TRBD1 matching 12 bases. CDR1 is KGHDR and CDR2 is SFDVKD in the germline V gene. Trimming took 4 bases from V and 6 from J; bases not matched to a gene: 6. This CDR3 has 16 amino acids. The chain's CDR3 is CATSELGQGASNEQFF. The CDR3 coding sequence is TGTGCCACCAGTGAACTGGGACAGGGGGCAAGCAATGAGCAGTTCTTC.

The rearrangement joins TRBV6-5 to TRBJ1-6, with 8 bases lining up with TRBD1. Looked up from germline, CDR1 is MNHEY and CDR2 is SVGAGI. With V trimmed by 4 bases and J by 9 bases, 5 bases remained unmatched. This CDR3 has 14 residues. CDR3 loop: CASSFQGAGSPLHF. The CDR3 region has the DNA TGTGCCAGCAGTTTTCAGGGGGCTGGTTCACCCCTCCACTTT.

The chain uses TRBV11-3 and TRBJ2-3; TRBD2 aligns across 7 bases. CDR3 size: 17 residues. Germline loops: CDR1 SGHNT, CDR2 YENEEA. J lost 0 bases, V lost 1 base, and 7 bases had no gene match. CDR3 nucleotides: TGTGCCAGCAGCTTAGGGGCTAGCGGATATAGCACAGATACGCAGTATTTT. It encodes CASSLGASGYSTDTQYF.

V is TRBV4-2 and J is TRBJ2-1; tentative D call: TRBD2 (5 bases). V was clipped by 0 bases and J by 0 bases, with 9 bases between them. Germline V lookup: CDR1 LGHNA, CDR2 YNFKEQ. The CDR3 covers 16 residues. CDR3: CASSQDVGSSYNEQFF. The CDR3 DNA reads as TGTGCCAGCAGCCAAGATGTTGGGAGCTCCTACAATGAGCAGTTCTTC.

This chain connects TRBV6-5 to TRBJ1-2; 8 bases line up with TRBD1. Germline lookup yields CDR1 MNHEY and CDR2 SVGAGI. V gave up 2 bases and J gave up 6 bases; unmatched junction bases: 5. The CDR3 is made up of 14 amino acids. CDR3 protein: CASSYGYRGDGYTF. DNA of the CDR3: TGTGCCAGCAGTTACGGTTACAGGGGGGATGGCTACACCTTC.

V usage is TRBV7-9 and J usage is TRBJ1-5; the D is unclear. V lost 1 base and J lost 6, with 16 bases in between. CDR1 and CDR2 from the germline V gene are SEHNR and FQNEAQ (reference sequence). CDR3 length: 16 amino acids. CDR3 sequence: CASSLGEGHLVQPQHF. The CDR3 DNA reads as TGTGCCAGCAGCTTAGGAGAGGGCCACCTAGTTCAGCCCCAGCATTTT.

The rearrangement uses TRBV7-2 and TRBJ2-2, with 14 bases matching TRBD2. The germline V gene has CDR1 SGHTA and CDR2 FQGNSA. The CDR3 extends over 18 amino acids. The V and J ends lost 2 bases and 6 bases, in that order; junction bases with no gene match: 8. For the CDR3, the DNA is TGTGCCAGCAGCTTATCCGGGACTAGCGGGAGTGTCGCCGGGGAGCTGTTTTTT. Its protein is CASSLSGTSGSVAGELFF.

With regard to this clone: Other DNA variants within this sample encode the same CDR3. The rearrangement uses TRBV5-1 and TRBJ1-5; weak D call: TRBD1 (5 bases). Per the germline V gene, CDR1 is SGHRS and CDR2 is YFSETQ. The CDR3 loop spans 15 amino acids. The V and J ends lost 0 bases and 0 bases respectively, with 7 bases between them. CDR3 amino acids: CASSLAGYSNQPQHF. The CDR3 bases are TGCGCCAGCAGCTTGGCAGGGTATAGCAATCAGCCCCAGCATTTT.

There are a few counts of this clone. The V call is TRBV7-9, the J call TRBJ2-2; D is unresolved. The CDR3 consists of 17 residues. The germline V gene encodes CDR1 SEHNR and CDR2 FQNEAQ (reference sequence). With 1 base removed from V and 3 bases from J, the gap between germline ends came to 15 bases. The CDR3 DNA sequence: TGTGCCAGCAGCTTAGTCGTTAATACCGCGGACACCGGGGAGCTGTTTTTT. It specifies CASSLVVNTADTGELFF.

This clone was seen just once. In this CDR3 the conserved last residue, phenylalanine or tryptophan, is missing, so a read error is likely. This chain joins TRBV29-1 and TRBJ2-7; D possibly corresponds to TRBD1 (5 bases). Per germline, CDR1 SQVTM and CDR2 ANQGSEA. The ends were cut back, 7 bases at V and 1 base at J, with 14 bases in the middle. CDR3 length: 13 residues. CDR3 DNA: TGCAGCGCCGAAGGGGCAGTTTCCTACGAGCAGTACCTC. Translating gives CSAEGAVSYEQYL.

The rearrangement links TRBV23-1 to TRBJ1-6; TRBD1 aligns across 10 bases. TRBV23-1 is an ORF, with its function uncertain. The junction had 6 bases not matched to a gene; V was cut back by 4 bases and J by 6 bases. There are 16 residues in the CDR3. CDR3 residues: CASSPLRTGGNSPLHF. In DNA, the CDR3 is TGCGCCAGCAGTCCATTACGGACAGGGGGTAATTCACCCCTCCACTTT.